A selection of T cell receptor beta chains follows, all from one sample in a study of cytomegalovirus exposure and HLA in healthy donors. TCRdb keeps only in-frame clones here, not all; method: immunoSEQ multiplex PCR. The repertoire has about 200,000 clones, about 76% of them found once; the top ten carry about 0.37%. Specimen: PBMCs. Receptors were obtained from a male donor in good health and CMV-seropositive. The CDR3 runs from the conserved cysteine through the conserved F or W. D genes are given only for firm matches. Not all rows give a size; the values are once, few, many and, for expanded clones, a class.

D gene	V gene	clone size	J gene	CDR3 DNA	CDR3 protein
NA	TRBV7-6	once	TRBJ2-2	TGTGCCAGCAGCTTTACAACGAACACCGGGGAGCTGTTTTTT	CASSFTTNTGELFF
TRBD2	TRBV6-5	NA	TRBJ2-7	TGTGCCAGCAGTTCTCGGACTAGCGGGACTTACTACGAGCAGTACTTC	CASSSRTSGTYYEQYF
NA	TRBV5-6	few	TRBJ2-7	TGTGCCAGCAGCTTCGGAGGCTCCTACGAGCAGTACTTC	CASSFGGSYEQYF
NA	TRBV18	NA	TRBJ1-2	TGTGCCAGCTCACCCGCCTCGAGGGGGTCGGGTAACTATGGCTACACCTTC	CASSPASRGSGNYGYTF
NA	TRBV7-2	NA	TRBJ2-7	TGTGCCAGCAGCCTGACACGAGTTGGGCTCTCCCCTTACGAGCAGTACTTC	CASSLTRVGLSPYEQYF
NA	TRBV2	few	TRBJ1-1	TGTGCCAGCAGAGCGACCGGGGACACTGAAGCTTTCTTT	CASRATGDTEAFF
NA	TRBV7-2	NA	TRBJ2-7	TGTGCCAGCAGCTTAGAAGTAGCCCGTTTGGAGCAGTACTTC	CASSLEVARLEQYF
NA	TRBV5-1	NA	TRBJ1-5	TGCGCCAGCAGCCCTACAGGGTCGGAGCAGCCCCAGCATTTT	CASSPTGSEQPQHF
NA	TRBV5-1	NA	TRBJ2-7	TGCGCCAGCAGCTTGGGGACACTCTACGAGCAGTACTTC	CASSLGTLYEQYF
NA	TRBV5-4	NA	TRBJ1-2	TGTGCCAGCAGCTCCACCGGGGACATCTCGATCTACACCTTC	CASSSTGDISIYTF
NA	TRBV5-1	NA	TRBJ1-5	TGCGCCAGCAGCTTGTCGGGGGATTCAGATCAGCCCCAGCATTTT	CASSLSGDSDQPQHF
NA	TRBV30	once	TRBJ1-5	TGTGCCTGGAGTCCCCTGACAGGCAATCAGCCCCAGCATTTT	CAWSPLTGNQPQHF
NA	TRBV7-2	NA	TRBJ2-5	TGTGCCAGCAGCTTTGGGCAGGGGGGAGGGACCCAGTACTTC	CASSFGQGGGTQYF
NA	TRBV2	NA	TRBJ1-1	TGTGCCAGCAGTGATATCTCCAGGGAAACTGAAGCTTTCTTT	CASSDISRETEAFF
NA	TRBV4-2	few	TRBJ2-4	TGTGCCAGCAGCCAAGAGGCAGGGAAAGGCAAAAACATTCAGTACTTC	CASSQEAGKGKNIQYF
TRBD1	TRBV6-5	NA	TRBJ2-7	TGTGCCAGCTCCCGACAGGGGTACGAGCAGTACTTC	CASSRQGYEQYF
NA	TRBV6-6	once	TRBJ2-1	TGTGCCAGCAGGGTCACAGGGTCGGGGTCCTACAATGAGCAGTTCTTC	CASRVTGSGSYNEQFF
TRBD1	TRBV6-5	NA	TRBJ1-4	TGTGCCAGCGGACAGGGTCGGCACGAAAAACTGTTTTTT	CASGQGRHEKLFF
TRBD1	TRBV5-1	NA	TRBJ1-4	TGCGCCAGCAGCGACTTACAGGGACAGTATGAAAAACTGTTTTTT	CASSDLQGQYEKLFF
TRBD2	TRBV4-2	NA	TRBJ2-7	TGTGCCAGCAGCGTTAGCGGGAGCTCCTACGAGCAGTACTTC	CASSVSGSSYEQYF
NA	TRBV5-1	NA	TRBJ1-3	TGCGCCAGCAGCTTGGTCCCAGGTCTCACATCTGGAAACACCATATATTTT	CASSLVPGLTSGNTIYF
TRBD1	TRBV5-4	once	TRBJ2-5	TGTGCCAGCAGCTTCCCGCGGGGACAGGGCAGGGGGCAAGAGACCCAGTACTTC	CASSFPRGQGRGQETQYF
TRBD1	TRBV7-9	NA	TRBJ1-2	TGTGCCAGCAGCTTAGTACAGGGGGCTGGGCCCGGTAACGGCTACACCTTC	CASSLVQGAGPGNGYTF
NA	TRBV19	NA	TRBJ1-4	TGTGCCAGTAGTATAGGAGCAGAAAAACTGTTTTTT	CASSIGAEKLFF
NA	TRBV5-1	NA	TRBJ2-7	TGCGCCAGCAGCTCCGGGACACGTCCCGCCGTCTCCTACGAGCAGTACTTC	CASSSGTRPAVSYEQYF
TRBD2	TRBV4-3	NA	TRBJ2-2	TGCGCCAGCAGCCGGCAATTTAGCGGGAGTGATAGGGGGGAGCTGTTTTTT	CASSRQFSGSDRGELFF
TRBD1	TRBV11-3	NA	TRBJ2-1	TGTGCCAGCAGCCCGGACAGGTTGCATGAGCAGTTCTTC	CASSPDRLHEQFF
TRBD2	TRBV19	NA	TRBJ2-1	TGTGCCAGTAGCGCGGGACTAAGCTCCTACAATGAGCAGTTCTTC	CASSAGLSSYNEQFF
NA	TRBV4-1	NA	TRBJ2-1	TGCGCCAGCAGCCTAGGGCGGGTAAATGAGCAGTTCTTC	CASSLGRVNEQFF
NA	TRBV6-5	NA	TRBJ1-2	TGTGCCAGCAGTCCTGGGGCCAGGCATAATGGCTACACCTTC	CASSPGARHNGYTF
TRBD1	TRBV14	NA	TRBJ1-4	TGTGCCAGCAGCCTACTTGGACAGGGCGATAATGAAAAACTGTTTTTT	CASSLLGQGDNEKLFF
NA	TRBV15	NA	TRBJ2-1	TGTGCCACCAGCAGAGTCCAGGGTCCGGCTCCCTACAATGAGCAGTTCTTC	CATSRVQGPAPYNEQFF
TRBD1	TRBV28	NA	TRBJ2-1	TGTGCCAGCAGGCCGGGACAGCTGGCCTACAATGAGCAGTTCTTC	CASRPGQLAYNEQFF
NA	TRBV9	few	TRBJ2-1	TGTGCCAGCAGCGCACAAGTCGGAGCGGGCAATGAGCAGTTCTTC	CASSAQVGAGNEQFF
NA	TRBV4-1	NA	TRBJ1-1	TGCGCCAGCAGCCAAGATCTTGAAGCTTTCTTT	CASSQDLEAFF
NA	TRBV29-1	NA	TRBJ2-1	TGCAGCGGTGGAGGGGTGCGCGCGGATGAGCAGTTCTTC	CSGGGVRADEQFF
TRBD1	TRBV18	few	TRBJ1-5	TGTGCCAGCTCACAGGGACAGGGCGGTCAGCCCCAGCATTTT	CASSQGQGGQPQHF
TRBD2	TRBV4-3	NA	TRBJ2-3	TGCGCCAGCAGCCAAGAACCAAGCGGGGCCCCCCGAGATACGCAGTATTTT	CASSQEPSGAPRDTQYF
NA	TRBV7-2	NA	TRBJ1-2	TGTGCCAGCAGCCAAATGGGGGGGTTCTATGGCTACACCTTC	CASSQMGGFYGYTF
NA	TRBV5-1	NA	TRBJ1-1	TGCGCCAGCAGCTTGGTGGCGGGCACTGAAGCTTTCTTT	CASSLVAGTEAFF
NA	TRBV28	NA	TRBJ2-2	TGTGCCAGCAGTTGGGCGGGAAGTACCGGGGAGCTGTTTTTT	CASSWAGSTGELFF
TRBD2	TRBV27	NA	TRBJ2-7	TGTGCCAGCGGGACTAGCGGGAGGGCGTACGAGCAGTACTTC	CASGTSGRAYEQYF
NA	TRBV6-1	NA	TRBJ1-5	TGTGCCAGCAGACTCTCATCAGGGGTGAATCAGCCCCAGCATTTT	CASRLSSGVNQPQHF
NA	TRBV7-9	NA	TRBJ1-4	TGTTCCAGCAGCCTCCTTTATGGGCAGGTGAATGAAAAACTGTTTTTT	CSSSLLYGQVNEKLFF
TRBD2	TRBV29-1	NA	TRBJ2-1	TGCAGCATAACGGGGACTAGCGGATACAATGAGCAGTTCTTC	CSITGTSGYNEQFF
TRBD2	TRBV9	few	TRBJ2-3	TGTGCCAGCAGCGTAGCTATCGTGTCGGGAGGACCCACAGATACGCAGTATTTT	CASSVAIVSGGPTDTQYF
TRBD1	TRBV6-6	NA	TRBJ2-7	TGTGCCAGCAGAGGGACAGGGTACTCCTACGAGCAGTACTTC	CASRGTGYSYEQYF
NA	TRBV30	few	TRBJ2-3	TGTGCCTGGAGTGTCGGTACAGGGTGGAGCACAGATACGCAGTATTTT	CAWSVGTGWSTDTQYF